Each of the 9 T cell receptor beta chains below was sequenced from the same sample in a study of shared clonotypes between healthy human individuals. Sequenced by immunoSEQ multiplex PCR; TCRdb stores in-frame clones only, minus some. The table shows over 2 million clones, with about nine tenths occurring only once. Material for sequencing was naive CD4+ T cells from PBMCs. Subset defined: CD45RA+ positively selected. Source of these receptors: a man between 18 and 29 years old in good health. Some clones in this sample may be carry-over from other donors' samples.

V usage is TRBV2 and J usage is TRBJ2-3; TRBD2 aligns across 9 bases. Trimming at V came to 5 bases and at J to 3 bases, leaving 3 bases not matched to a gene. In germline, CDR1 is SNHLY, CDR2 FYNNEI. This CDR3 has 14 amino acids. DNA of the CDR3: TGTGCCAGCAGTCTCAGCGGGAGGACAGATACGCAGTATTTT. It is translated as CASSLSGRTDTQYF.

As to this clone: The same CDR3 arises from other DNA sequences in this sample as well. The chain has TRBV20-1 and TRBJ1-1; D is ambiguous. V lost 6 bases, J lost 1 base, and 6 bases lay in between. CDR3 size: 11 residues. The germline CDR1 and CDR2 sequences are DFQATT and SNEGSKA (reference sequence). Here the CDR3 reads CSARWNTEAFF. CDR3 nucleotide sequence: TGCAGTGCCCGGTGGAACACTGAAGCTTTCTTT.

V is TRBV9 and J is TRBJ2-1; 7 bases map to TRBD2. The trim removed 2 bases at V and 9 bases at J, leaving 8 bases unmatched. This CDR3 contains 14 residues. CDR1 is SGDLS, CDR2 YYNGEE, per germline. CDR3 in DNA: TGTGCCAGCAGCGTGGAGGGAGGGCCCTTTGAGCAGTTCTTC. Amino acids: CASSVEGGPFEQFF.

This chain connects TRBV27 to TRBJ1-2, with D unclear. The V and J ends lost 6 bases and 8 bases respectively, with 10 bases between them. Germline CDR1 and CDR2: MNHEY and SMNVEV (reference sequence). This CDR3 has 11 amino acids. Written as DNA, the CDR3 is TGTGCCAGCAGATCGACCGGCGGCTACACCTTC. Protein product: CASRSTGGYTF.

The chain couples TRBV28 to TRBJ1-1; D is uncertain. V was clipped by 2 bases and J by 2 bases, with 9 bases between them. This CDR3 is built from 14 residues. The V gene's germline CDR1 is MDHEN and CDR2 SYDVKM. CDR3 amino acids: CASSLNKKNTEAFF. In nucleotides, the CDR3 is TGTGCCAGCAGTTTAAACAAGAAAAACACTGAAGCTTTCTTT.

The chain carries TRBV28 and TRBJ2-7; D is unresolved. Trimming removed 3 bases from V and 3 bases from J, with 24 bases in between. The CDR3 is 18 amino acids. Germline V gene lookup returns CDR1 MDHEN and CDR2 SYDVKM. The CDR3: CASSFQFPSGEMSYEQYF. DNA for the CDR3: TGTGCCAGCAGTTTTCAGTTCCCTAGTGGGGAAATGAGCTACGAGCAGTACTTC.

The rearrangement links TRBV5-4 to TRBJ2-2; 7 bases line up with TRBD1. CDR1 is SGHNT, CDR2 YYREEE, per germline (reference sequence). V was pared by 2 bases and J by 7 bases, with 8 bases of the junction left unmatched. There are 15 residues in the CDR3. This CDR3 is CASSLDREQDGELFF. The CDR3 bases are TGTGCCAGCAGCTTAGACAGGGAACAGGACGGGGAGCTGTTTTTT.

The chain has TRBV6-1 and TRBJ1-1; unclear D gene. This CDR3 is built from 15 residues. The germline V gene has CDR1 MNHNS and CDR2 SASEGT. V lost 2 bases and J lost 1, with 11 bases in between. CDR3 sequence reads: CASSETHWRNTEAFF. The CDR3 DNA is TGTGCCAGCAGTGAAACCCATTGGAGGAACACTGAAGCTTTCTTT.

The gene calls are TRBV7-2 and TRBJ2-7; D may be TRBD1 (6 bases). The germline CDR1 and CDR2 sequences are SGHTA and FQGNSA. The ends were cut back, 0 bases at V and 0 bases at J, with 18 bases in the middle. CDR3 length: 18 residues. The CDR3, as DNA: TGTGCCAGCAGCTTAGCGCTTCCACTGGGGGCCAGCTCCTACGAGCAGTACTTC. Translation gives CASSLALPLGASSYEQYF.